The clone carrying this T cell receptor (beta chain) was seen just once. Antigen: not known. This sample stems from a study of graft-versus-host responses after intestinal transplantation. Study results and caveats: Detection of GvH clones occurred in recipient marrow, and some had their first appearance in ileum or blood.

Profiling relied on immunoSEQ multiplex PCR, and the TCRdb table lists in-frame clones only, not all of them. Of fewer than 45,000 clones in the sample, 90% to 95% were seen once. This CDR3 has 13 amino acids. Germline CDR1 reads SQVTM; CDR2 reads ANQGSEA. V was pared by 1 base and J by 2 bases, with 9 bases between. This TCR was sampled from a human patient who received an intestinal transplant, so some T cells may come from the graft donor. The source was PBMCs, collected 524 days after transplant. The chain employs TRBV29-1 and TRBJ2-7; no firm D call. For the CDR3, the DNA is TGCAGCGTTGAAGGGTACACCGCCTACGAGCAGTACTTC. Its protein product is CSVEGYTAYEQYF.